This T cell receptor (beta chain) was captured in a study of T-cell memory formation after mild COVID-19 (TCRdb year 2021). Some background on the complete study: TCR sequence clusters from the two donors were largely donor specific. The cohort was made up of two young adult volunteers, one female and one male, who were previously healthy. In a couple of donors, T-cell clones that expanded and contracted after mild COVID-19 were tracked by sequencing TCRalpha and TCRbeta repertoires over time.

CDR1 and CDR2 are drawn from the germline V gene (reference sequence): PRHDT, FYEKMQ. The cysteine opens and the phenylalanine closes a CDR3 of 14 amino acids. Left in the record is the CDR3 DNA by itself, 42 bases read in frame from the first base. V loses 5 bases, J loses 2 bases, and the germline ends lie 13 bases apart. Study-level results and caveats: The study included only a couple of mild cases, and larger cohorts that include severe cases with pre-infection samples were judged to be necessary. The second-wave clones that peaked on day 37 were not confirmed to be SARS-CoV-2 specific. Contracting CD4+ clones turned up mainly in the CM and EM memory subsets, whereas EMRA was where CD8+ clones were enriched. Some responding clones were detected in pre-infection memory, suggesting pre-existing cross-reactive memory T cells joined the SARS-CoV-2 response. From day 15 to 85, contracting clones showed balanced CD4/CD8 phenotypes, whereas a second wave of clones that expanded from day 15 to 37 leaned towards CD4+.

This clonotype has a handful of counts. The antigen this receptor binds is unknown. Nothing much larger sits one base from this clone, and base qualities are not available. PBMCs were isolated by Ficoll-Paque density gradient centrifugation. These reads were obtained on an Illumina NovaSeq 6000. TCRalpha and TCRbeta cDNA libraries were built by 5'RACE with constant-segment primers, adding sample barcodes and unique molecular identifiers. RNA was extracted from every sample with Trizol reagent. Amplification of the libraries took two PCR steps, and the second step added a second sample barcode plus Illumina TruSeq adapters. Sequencing of libraries was performed on an Illumina NovaSeq with 2 x 150 bp paired-end reads. As for the authors' bioinformatics: Demultiplexing of reads and collapsing into UMI-guided consensus sequences were performed with migec v1.2.7. Using mixcr v2.1.11, UMI consensuses were aligned to TRA and TRB V and J templates and then assembled into clonotypes. Expanded or contracted clonotypes were those called significant by both edgeR and NoisET, with noise models trained on biological replicates. edgeR calls used a false discovery rate-adjusted p below 0.01 and a log2 fold-change threshold of 1. As an exploratory analysis of dynamics, max-normalized trajectories of the 1000 most abundant clonotypes were examined by PCA with hierarchical clustering. Separately sequenced CD4+ and CD8+ repertoires were used to assign a CD4 or CD8 phenotype to each responding clone. Starting from the raw public reads, TCRdb applied fastp trimming at Q25, assembled clones with MiXCR and retained in-frame beta chains. Identical CDR3 proteins give one entry, which carries the most common genes and DNA. None of the V and J calls come from the authors' own analysis; TCRdb made them. Counted in this sample were roughly 110,000 distinct CDR3 sequences; about 17% of them appeared once. Roughly 27% of the sample is held by the ten biggest clonotypes.

The sequence is built from TRBV13 and TRBJ2-7; TRBD1 is a weak D gene call, 7 bases matching. Sequencing was carried out using PBMCs or a T cell subset sorted from them (not recorded which). The clonotype was recovered from an adult woman who had mild COVID-19 (a few samples of this study predate the infection). The sample titles of this study are shuffled in the database, so cell type and time point are left out; the donor was told from shared clones. The CDR3 protein is CASSPAGQPYEQYF. The DNA is as follows: TGTGCCAGCAGCCCCGCGGGACAGCCCTACGAGCAGTACTTC.